The 19 T cell receptor beta chains presented below share a single source sample, sequenced in a study of blood T cell repertoires in COVID-19 (dated by TCRdb to the early 2020s). Library prep was done by the immunoSEQ multiplex PCR assay. TCRdb holds this immuneACCESS table with in-frame rearrangements only. Some clones are missing; in checked studies, unresolved V genes explain under half, and the rest has no known cause. The sample yields around 100,000 clones; roughly 87% were counted once. Approximately 6.2% of the sample is taken by the ten largest. The specimen was peripheral blood. The receptors here all came from a human donor in a cohort sampled during active COVID-19.

This clone was detected a few times. The chain carries TRBV2 and TRBJ2-1, with 8 bases lining up with TRBD2. Germline trimming cut 4 bases from V and 4 bases from J; bases unmatched to any gene: 6. This CDR3 has 15 amino acids. The germline gives CDR1 SNHLY, CDR2 FYNNEI. CDR3 loop: CASSGRLAPYNEQFF. CDR3 nucleotides: TGTGCCAGCAGTGGGCGACTAGCGCCTTACAATGAGCAGTTCTTC.

This chain joins TRBV9 and TRBJ2-2, with D tentatively TRBD1 (5 bases). The CDR3 is made up of 14 amino acids. Trimming took 7 bases from V and 1 from J, leaving 11 bases between them. Germline V gene lookup returns CDR1 SGDLS and CDR2 YYNGEE. In nucleotides, the CDR3 is TGTGCCAGCGGCGGCAGGGTGAACACCGGGGAGCTGTTTTTT. This sequence encodes CASGGRVNTGELFF.

V gene TRBV7-8 combines with J gene TRBJ1-3, with D unclear. The germline CDR1 and CDR2 sequences are SGHVS and FQNEAQ. The length of the CDR3 is 15 residues. V dropped 2 bases and J dropped 0 bases, with 8 bases sitting between them. DNA of the CDR3: TGTGCCAGCAGCTTATATGGCTCCTCTGGAAACACCATATATTTT. It codes for CASSLYGSSGNTIYF.

The J gene is TRBJ1-4, the V gene TRBV9; D is possibly TRBD1 (6 bases). CDR3 size: 12 residues. Trimming took 4 bases from V and 10 from J, leaving 11 bases between them. The germline V gene has CDR1 SGDLS and CDR2 YYNGEE. As DNA, the CDR3 is TGTGCCAGCAGCTTAACAGGGAGAAAACTGTTTTTT. This encodes CASSLTGRKLFF.

The chain links TRBV5-1 to TRBJ2-3; a weak D match, TRBD2 (5 bases). Trimming left V 0 bases short and J 3 bases short, with 8 bases between. The CDR3 has 14 residues. Germline V CDR1 and CDR2: SGHRS, YFSETQ. The CDR3 DNA sequence: TGCGCCAGCAGCTTGGTAACGGGGACAGATACGCAGTATTTT. Its translation is CASSLVTGTDTQYF.

This clone is a singleton in its sample. The CDR3 reads CAWEASGGAKETQYF. In nucleotides, the CDR3 is TGTGCCTGGGAGGCTAGCGGGGGGGCGAAGGAGACCCAGTACTTC. V gene TRBV30 combines with J gene TRBJ2-5, with 12 bases identical to TRBD2. The CDR3 loop spans 15 amino acids. V lost 5 bases, J lost 5 bases, and 9 bases stayed unmatched. Germline CDR1 GTSNPN, CDR2 SVGIG (reference sequence).

The chain joins TRBV5-4 to TRBJ2-4; TRBD1 matches 9 bases. Per germline, CDR1 SGHNT and CDR2 YYREEE (reference sequence). This CDR3 region has 14 residues. V shed 4 bases and J 7 bases; nucleotides not matched to a gene: 6. The CDR3 DNA is TGTGCCAGCAGCGATGAAGGACAGGGGAACATTCAGTACTTC. This translates into CASSDEGQGNIQYF.

This chain links TRBV5-4 with TRBJ2-5, with 12 bases identical to TRBD1. The length of the CDR3 is 17 residues. V lost 0 bases to trimming and J lost 5 bases; unmatched junction nucleotides: 8. Germline CDR1 is SGHNT and CDR2 is YYREEE (reference sequence). The CDR3 sequence: CASSLGGTGGHKETQYF. In DNA, the CDR3 is TGTGCCAGCAGCTTGGGTGGGACAGGGGGCCACAAGGAGACCCAGTACTTC.

V and J are TRBV9 and TRBJ2-5, with 8 bases that match TRBD2. This CDR3 comprises 19 residues. V was pared by 0 bases and J by 3 bases, with 16 bases of the junction left unmatched. Per germline, CDR1 SGDLS and CDR2 YYNGEE. CDR3 nucleotide sequence: TGTGCCAGCAGCGTAGTTCCGGCGGCTAGCGGGTCCGGGGAAGAGACCCAGTACTTC. Residues: CASSVVPAASGSGEETQYF.

This chain uses TRBV7-3 with TRBJ2-2; D gene uncertain. The CDR3 sequence is 16 residues long. Trimming removed 6 bases from V and 0 bases from J, with 14 bases in between. Germline V lookup: CDR1 SGHTA, CDR2 FQGTGA. In DNA form, the CDR3 reads TGTGCCAGCAGTTCCGGCGGAGCCTCGAACACCGGGGAGCTGTTTTTT. Amino acid sequence: CASSSGGASNTGELFF.

V gene TRBV28 combines with J gene TRBJ2-4; D possibly corresponds to TRBD2 (5 bases). The germline gives CDR1 MDHEN, CDR2 SYDVKM. V was cut by 1 base and J by 0 bases, with 10 bases left in between. CDR3 length equals 16 residues. CDR3 DNA sequence: TGTGCCAGCAGTTTATCCCGGGAAAAAGCCAAAAACATTCAGTACTTC. This sequence encodes CASSLSREKAKNIQYF.

Here the CDR3 reads CASSIDGDLPYEQYF. CDR3 in DNA: TGTGCCAGTAGTATAGATGGAGACCTTCCCTACGAGCAGTACTTC. The V call is TRBV19, the J call TRBJ2-7; D remains unclear. Germline CDR1 reads LNHDA; CDR2 reads SQIVND (reference sequence). This CDR3 has 15 residues. V lost 0 bases to trimming and J lost 2 bases, with 11 bases between them.

The V and J genes are TRBV10-3 and TRBJ2-3; D not certain. Trimming took 4 bases from V and 4 from J, leaving 12 bases between them. CDR1 and CDR2 (germline): ENHRY, SYGVKD. CDR3 length: 14 amino acids. The CDR3 is CAISAPRLADTQYF. In DNA form, the CDR3 reads TGTGCCATCAGTGCTCCGAGGCTGGCAGATACGCAGTATTTT.

This clone showed up just once. The rearrangement uses TRBV7-9 and TRBJ1-4; TRBD1 might be the D (5 bases). Germline V gene lookup returns CDR1 SEHNR and CDR2 FQNEAQ (reference sequence). The CDR3 covers 15 residues. Trimming removed 3 bases at V and 3 bases at J, with 11 bases between. The CDR3 region is CASSLGGAPNEKLFF. DNA for the CDR3: TGTGCCAGCAGCTTGGGCGGGGCCCCTAATGAAAAACTGTTTTTT.

The chain is built from TRBV30 and TRBJ2-1, with TRBD1 matching 11 bases. CDR3 size: 13 residues. The germline gives CDR1 GTSNPN, CDR2 SVGIG (reference sequence). V was pared by 4 bases and J by 6 bases, with 2 bases of the junction left unmatched. The CDR3 DNA follows: TGTGCCTGGACAGGGACAGGGGGCAATGAGCAGTTCTTC. It translates to CAWTGTGGNEQFF.

The sample holds one count of this clone. The gene calls are TRBV4-1 and TRBJ2-5; 8 bases are shared with TRBD2. The CDR3 consists of 17 residues. Germline CDR1 is MGHRA and CDR2 is YSYEKL. J gave up 5 bases and V 0 bases, and 11 bases lay outside the gene matches. The CDR3 bases are TGCGCCAGCAGCCAAGATGACCAGCGGGGGTACGTGGAGACCCAGTACTTC. Encoded protein: CASSQDDQRGYVETQYF.

CDR3 loop: CASSLMALNEQFF. CDR3 in DNA: TGCGCCAGCAGCTTGATGGCTCTCAATGAGCAGTTCTTC. J is TRBJ2-1 and V is TRBV5-1, with no clear D. Deletions cut 1 base from V and 6 bases from J, with 8 bases between. CDR1 SGHRS and CDR2 YFSETQ come from the germline V gene. This CDR3 has 13 amino acids. Full variable domain (remainder filled in from reference TRBV5-1 and TRBJ2-1): KAGVTQTPRYLIKTRGQQVTLSCSPISGHRSVSWYQQTPGQGLQFLFEYFSETQRNKGNFPGRFSGRQFSNSRSEMNVSTLELGDSALYLCASSLMALNEQFFGPGTRLTVL.

This chain uses TRBV6-6 with TRBJ1-5; D might be TRBD1 (5 bases). This CDR3 region has 16 residues. Between the trimmed V and J ends, which lost 2 bases and 4 bases, there was a span of 15 bases. Germline CDR1 is MNHNY and CDR2 is SVGAGI (reference sequence). The CDR3 loop is CASSYPSRDRNQPQHF. CDR3 in DNA: TGTGCCAGCAGTTACCCCTCCCGTGACAGAAATCAGCCCCAGCATTTT.

The chain employs TRBV28 and TRBJ1-6; 8 nucleotides match TRBD1. Germline-derived CDR1 and CDR2 are MDHEN and SYDVKM. The junction had 5 bases not matched to a gene; V was cut back by 3 bases and J by 10 bases. CDR3 length: 14 amino acids. DNA for the CDR3: TGTGCCAGCAGTTTGATGGGACAGGAATCACCCCTCCACTTT. Amino acids: CASSLMGQESPLHF.